Presented here are 14 T cell receptor beta chains from one specimen sequenced in a study of regulatory T cells in long-lasting Graves disease. CDR3 regions were amplified by Arm-PCR using iRepertoire HTBI primers to build TCR beta libraries. TCRdb reanalysed the multiplex PCR reads using MiXCR and keeps one entry per CDR3 protein. The data contain about 460,000 distinct CDR3 sequences, roughly 23% of them singletons. Noted time point: persistent/refractory GD, antithyroid drugs over 5 years with positive TRAb. Extracted PBMC RNA gave rise to the TCR library. The material sequenced was peripheral blood mononuclear cells (PBMCs), taken when the disease was refractory, from a patient treated with antithyroid drugs. Source of these receptors: a female donor with Graves disease.

This clonotype was recorded a few times. The chain links TRBV30 to TRBJ1-4; no definite D call. The CDR3 extends over 15 amino acids. Trimming cost V 0 bases and J 4 bases, with 12 bases left between them. Germline CDR1 and CDR2: GTSNPN and SVGIG (reference sequence). The CDR3 loop is CAWSVRGGNNEKLFF. DNA for the CDR3: TGTGCCTGGAGTGTACGGGGAGGAAATAATGAAAAACTGTTTTTT.

This clonotype has just a few counts. The chain couples TRBV30 to TRBJ2-7, with 7 positions matching TRBD1. The CDR3 covers 14 residues. V dropped 4 bases and J dropped 5; count of bases not matched to a gene: 11. CDR1 and CDR2 (germline): GTSNPN, SVGIG (reference sequence). This CDR3 reads CAWTRTGGIDEQYF. CDR3 nucleotide sequence: TGTGCCTGGACCCGGACAGGTGGAATCGACGAGCAGTACTTC.

This sequence joins TRBV7-3 and TRBJ1-1, with D hard to call. The germline CDR1 and CDR2 sequences are SGHTA and FQGTGA. The CDR3 totals 16 residues. The germline V and J ends were trimmed by 1 base and 1 base, with 13 bases remaining between them. This CDR3 is CASSLIPSMGNTEAFF. Here the CDR3 DNA reads TGTGCCAGCAGCTTAATCCCCTCAATGGGGAACACTGAAGCTTTCTTT. The variable domain in full, with the rest retrieved from reference TRBV7-3 and TRBJ1-1, is GAGVSQTPSNKVTEKGKYVELRCDPISGHTALYWYRQSLGQGPEFLIYFQGTGAADDSGLPNDRFFAVRPEGSVSTLKIQRTERGDSAVYLCASSLIPSMGNTEAFFGQGTRLTVV.

This clonotype occurred many times. This sequence joins TRBV28 and TRBJ1-4; the D is unclear. The germline CDR1 and CDR2 sequences are MDHEN and SYDVKM. This CDR3 spans 15 amino acids. The V gene lost 10 bases and the J gene lost 2 bases, with 17 bases spanning the gap. CDR3: CATLQNLSTNEKLFF. The CDR3 DNA reads TGTGCCACCCTCCAAAACCTTTCGACTAATGAAAAACTGTTTTTT.

Written as DNA, the CDR3 is TGTGCCAGCAGCCAATCGACAGGGAGAGGGGAGACCCAGTACTTC. The encoded protein is CASSQSTGRGETQYF. The chain uses TRBV9 and TRBJ2-5, with TRBD1 matching over 7 bases. V lost 4 bases to trimming and J lost 5 bases; unmatched junction nucleotides: 11. The CDR3 is 15 residues long. Per the germline V gene, CDR1 is SGDLS and CDR2 is YYNGEE.

This clonotype has at least ten counts. V usage is TRBV7-9 and J usage is TRBJ2-2; 7 bases agree with TRBD2. The CDR3 sequence is 14 residues long. V gave up 3 bases and J gave up 4 bases; unmatched junction bases: 2. CDR1 is SEHNR, CDR2 FQNEAQ, per germline (reference sequence). In DNA form, the CDR3 reads TGTGCCAGCAGCTTGGGAGGGTTCACCGGGGAGCTGTTTTTT. Translated, it gives CASSLGGFTGELFF. The whole variable domain, filled in from reference TRBV7-9 and TRBJ2-2, reads DTGVSQNPRHKITKRGQNVTFRCDPISEHNRLYWYRQTLGQGPEFLTYFQNEAQLEKSRLLSDRFSAERPKGSFSTLEIQRTEQGDSAMYLCASSLGGFTGELFFGEGSRLTVL.

J is TRBJ2-7 and V is TRBV19, with D maybe TRBD1 (6 bases). This CDR3 comprises 13 residues. Germline CDR1 LNHDA, CDR2 SQIVND (reference sequence). With 8 bases removed from V and 5 bases from J, the gap between germline ends came to 16 bases. For the CDR3, the DNA is TGTGCCAGTCGCACAAATAACAGGGACGAGCAGTACTTC. This gives the protein CASRTNNRDEQYF.

A note on this clonotype: The CDR3 end shows no conserved phenylalanine or tryptophan, and so a read error is likely. This chain links TRBV5-1 with TRBJ1-6, with no clear D. Germline V gene lookup returns CDR1 SGHRS and CDR2 YFSETQ. This CDR3 spans 13 amino acids. V was cut by 2 bases and J by 4 bases, with 4 bases left in between. CDR3 DNA sequence: TGCGCCAGCAGCTTCGAGTATAATTCACCCCTCCACTCT. Translating gives CASSFEYNSPLHS.

This clonotype appeared many times. The genes are TRBV28 and TRBJ1-1; D remains unclear. CDR3 length: 14 amino acids. CDR1 is MDHEN, CDR2 SYDVKM, per germline. V lost 3 bases to trimming and J lost 1 base, with 9 bases between them. CDR3 in DNA: TGTGCCAGCAGTTTTCTCGAGACGAACACTGAAGCTTTCTTT. Translating it yields CASSFLETNTEAFF.

The chain links TRBV18 to TRBJ2-3; 8 positions match TRBD2. This CDR3 contains 17 residues. The germline gives CDR1 KGHSH, CDR2 LQKENI. With V trimmed by 1 base and J by 2 bases, 8 bases remained unmatched. In DNA form, the CDR3 reads TGTGCCAGCTCACCACTCGGCGGGGGGCTCTACACAGATACGCAGTATTTT. Translation: CASSPLGGGLYTDTQYF.

At least ten counts were recorded for this clonotype. The chain recombines TRBV28 with TRBJ2-7, with D maybe TRBD1 (6 bases). The CDR3 has 13 residues. Trimming took off 6 bases at V and 7 bases at J, with 16 bases between the two ends. Germline lookup yields CDR1 MDHEN and CDR2 SYDVKM. CDR3 nucleotide sequence: TGTGCCAGCAGCTTTTATACAGGGAAAGAGCAGTACTTC. Translating gives CASSFYTGKEQYF.

This clonotype was counted a few times. At one of its ends the junction is not consistent with the germline gene, which may arise from a read error. The chain recombines TRBV7-3 with TRBJ2-2, with D unresolved. Germline V gene lookup returns CDR1 SGHTA and CDR2 FQGTGA. The CDR3 has 16 residues. The CDR3: CASSFKSSANTGELFF. CDR3 bases: TGTGCTAGCAGCTTCAAGTCCTCGGCGAACACCGGGGAGCTGTTTTTT.

This chain links TRBV29-1 with TRBJ2-2, with TRBD1 identical over 7 bases. After removal of 4 bases from V and 4 bases from J, the junction contained 6 bases not matched to a gene. CDR1 is SQVTM, CDR2 ANQGSEA, per germline. The length of the CDR3 is 14 residues. CDR3 protein: CSVGRGQVTGELFF. CDR3 DNA sequence: TGCAGCGTTGGTAGGGGGCAAGTCACCGGGGAGCTGTTTTTT.

This clonotype was seen many times. The V gene is TRBV6-2 or TRBV6-3, the J gene TRBJ2-5, with 8 nucleotides matching TRBD2. V was clipped by 7 bases and J by 2 bases; unmatched bases: 6. The CDR3 is made up of 14 amino acids. Per germline, CDR1 MNHEY and CDR2 SVGEGT. The CDR3 is CASTESGGQETQYF. The CDR3 coding sequence is TGTGCCAGCACTGAATCGGGGGGGCAAGAGACCCAGTACTTC.